This T cell receptor (beta chain) was sequenced for a study of PD-1 blockade in classical Hodgkin lymphoma. General study results and limits: Those patients who began receiving nivolumab less than 1 year after ASCT had lower diversity, and they were excluded.

Relapse after autologous stem cell transplantation occurred in every patient, and brentuximab vedotin exposure varied. The germline CDR1 and CDR2 sequences are MDHEN and SYDVKM. The length of the CDR3 is 15 residues. Trimming pared 2 bases from V and 0 bases from J, leaving 11 bases between. Here immunoSEQ multiplex PCR was the method, and the copy in TCRdb shows in-frame clones only, minus some. This sample carries under 60,000 clones, around 73% of them seen once, and the ten largest clones take about 16%. In regard to this clone: Its antigen is unidentified.

The material was peripheral blood mononuclear cells (PBMCs), obtained before the second cycle of nivolumab. V and J are TRBV28 and TRBJ2-7, with D tentatively TRBD1 (6 bases). The sequence derives from a human donor with classical Hodgkin lymphoma. CDR3 bases: TGTGCCAGCAGTTTAGGGCAGGGGAGCTCCTACGAGCAGTACTTC. Protein: CASSLGQGSSYEQYF.